What follows is one TCR beta chain and its context. Its matching antigen is unknown. The data were taken from a study of shared clonotypes between healthy human individuals. Sequencing was performed with immunoSEQ multiplex PCR; in TCRdb, only in-frame clones are kept and a portion is missing. The data show over a million clones, around 97% seen once. Germline CDR1 WNHNN, CDR2 SYGVQD (reference sequence). This CDR3 has 14 residues. V gave up 6 bases and J gave up 1 base; unmatched junction bases: 4. CD4+ cells underwent separation, giving CD45RA+ naive and CD45RA-negative memory subsets. Study observations and caveats: Memory subsets generally showed smaller estimated richness than naive subsets did. The study drew on few donors, limiting represented genetic and exposure-history diversity. Sampling involved blood alone; tissue repertoires likely differ.

The source of this sequence is a man younger than 40 in good health. The sequenced material came from naive CD4+ T cells sorted from blood. Described subset: CD45RA+ positively selected. The V and J genes are TRBV10-1 and TRBJ2-7, with 9 nucleotides matching TRBD1. The DNA for the CDR3 is TGCGCCAGCAGCAGAGGGACAGGGTCCTACGAGCAGTACTTC. Amino acids: CASSRGTGSYEQYF.